The T cell receptor (beta chain) under discussion was sequenced for a study of identical twins (dated by TCRdb to the mid-2010s). With respect to the entire study: To test whether fetal clonotypes persist, the study used deep sequencing on TCR alpha and beta repertoires from monozygotic twins, unrelated adults of various ages, and cord blood. To rule out contamination, replicate twin experiments were performed at different times with different library preparation protocols. The research as a whole found: Compared with coincidental sharing between unrelated individuals, an excess of low generation-probability sequences was observed among out-of-frame TCR alpha sequences shared between twins. Excess twin sharing in beta out-of-frame sequences was weaker because fewer shared sequences lowered the signal-to-noise ratio. Because the same donors could not be followed over many years, the conclusions depended on cross-sectional statistical analysis. Invariant T cells such as MAIT and iNKT could partly confound zero-insertion analyses, though diverse VJ usage argued against this for most clonotypes. In monozygotic twins, recombination models systematically underestimated out-of-frame TCR alpha sharing, but the models matched the sharing seen between unrelated individuals. Fewer insertions were carried by abundant cord blood beta clonotypes, a similar but weaker trend appeared in young adult naive repertoires, and no such trend appeared in memory repertoires.

In the case of this clonotype: This clone's antigen is unknown. Nothing much larger sits one base from this clone, and base qualities are not available.

The library was built by means of 5' RACE. The listed sequencing device is Illumina HiSeq 2000. Template switching introduced a universal primer binding site; the final cDNA contained a unique molecular identifier, enabling accurate counting of TCR cDNA molecules. Specific primers in the conserved constant-segment region were used to synthesize first-strand cDNA for the TCR alpha and beta chains. To control for contamination, every cDNA library was double barcoded, receiving both a SMART-Mk sample barcode and Illumina barcodes. TruSeq adapter sequences, together with Illumina sample barcodes, were added in two successive PCR steps. TCR alpha and beta cDNA libraries were sequenced on the Illumina HiSeq platform with custom primers. On the study's bioinformatics: MiGEC was used to process raw reads and extract unique molecular identifiers, and MiXCR was used to find CDR3 positions. For each individual, recombination models were inferred using an EM algorithm with the repgenHMM and IGoR tools. Shared clonotypes were analyzed with the tcR package in R, and sharing was normalized by the product of cloneset sizes. To study raw recombination free of thymic and clonal selection effects, out-of-frame nonproductive sequences were analyzed. TCRdb ran its own pipeline on the public reads, namely fastp trimming at Q25 and MiXCR clone calling, and kept in-frame beta chains. All rows with the same CDR3 protein become a single entry with the most common DNA and genes. These V and J calls originate from TCRdb's pipeline instead of the authors' own analysis. In this sample the table shows about 1.7 million distinct CDR3 sequences, about 31% of which occur a single time. Over 0.25% of the sample is taken by the ten largest.

All donors were healthy Caucasians. The CDR3 contains 13 residues, cysteine and phenylalanine counted. Only the CDR3 region is kept as DNA, spanning 39 bases read in frame from base 1. V is shortened by 6 bases, J by 7 bases, and the region joining them spans 13 bases. The germline V gene provides CDR1 MNHNS and CDR2 SASEGT. This receptor was taken from a newborn girl in good health. The chain is made from TRBV6-1 and TRBJ1-3; no D gene call is confident. Sequencing was done on a sample of cord blood. The DNA reads as follows: TGTGCCAGCAGCGGGGAGAGGTGGAACACCATATATTTT. It is translated as CASSGERWNTIYF.